The 24 T cell receptor beta chains below were found in one sample sequenced in a study of cytomegalovirus exposure and HLA in healthy donors. Here immunoSEQ multiplex PCR was the method, and the copy in TCRdb shows in-frame clones only, minus some. Of roughly 73,000 clones in the sample, 90% to 95% were seen once. Sequencing was performed on PBMCs. Source of these receptors: a man aged 18 to 30 in good health and CMV-seropositive.

The chain recombines TRBV10-3 with TRBJ1-1, with a possible D match to TRBD1 (5 bases). This CDR3 spans 16 amino acids. The germline CDR1 and CDR2 sequences are ENHRY and SYGVKD. Trimming took off 4 bases at V and 3 bases at J, with 18 bases between the two ends. The CDR3 nucleotides read TGTGCCATCAGTGTGTGGCAGGGTGGTAGAGACACTGAAGCTTTCTTT. Protein: CAISVWQGGRDTEAFF.

This chain links TRBV27 with TRBJ1-2; 8 bases line up with TRBD1. With V trimmed by 2 bases and J by 2 bases, 4 bases remained unmatched. The CDR3 contains 15 residues. Germline V gene data show CDR1 as MNHEY and CDR2 as SMNVEV (reference sequence). CDR3 sequence reads: CASSLRAGGNYGYTF. The DNA for the CDR3 is TGTGCCAGCAGTTTAAGGGCAGGGGGCAACTATGGCTACACCTTC.

V gene TRBV28 combines with J gene TRBJ2-7, with TRBD1 matching over 9 bases. Germline CDR1 and CDR2: MDHEN and SYDVKM. Losses at the gene ends were 6 bases for V and 0 bases for J; bases not matched to a gene: 3. The CDR3 extends over 14 amino acids. The CDR3 loop is CASRGQGSSYEQYF. The CDR3 DNA reads TGTGCCAGCAGGGGACAGGGCTCCTCCTACGAGCAGTACTTC.

V usage is TRBV7-3 and J usage is TRBJ2-2; 10 nucleotides line up with TRBD1. Trimming took 4 bases from V and 6 from J; bases not matched to a gene: 2. CDR1 and CDR2 (germline): SGHTA, FQGTGA. CDR3 length: 14 residues. CDR3 region: CASSSTGGSGELFF. CDR3 sequence (DNA): TGTGCCAGCAGCTCGACAGGGGGCTCCGGGGAGCTGTTTTTT.

CDR3 sequence (DNA): TGCGCCAGCAGTGGGTTTTCCTCCGTAGCCTACAATGAGCAGTTCTTC. Translation: CASSGFSSVAYNEQFF. This chain links TRBV10-2 with TRBJ2-1, with no clear D. V lost 4 bases to trimming and J lost 2 bases, with 15 bases between them. Germline V gene data show CDR1 as WSHSY and CDR2 as SAAADI. This CDR3 has 16 residues.

A word on this clone: At one boundary the junction diverges from the germline segment, which might be a read error. For the CDR3, the DNA is TGTGCTAGCAGCTTAGCGCCGGGACTAGGAGCGGATACGCAGTATTTT. Residues: CASSLAPGLGADTQYF. The rearrangement uses TRBV7-7 and TRBJ2-3, with 8 bases aligning to TRBD2. This CDR3 is 16 amino acids long. CDR1 and CDR2 (germline): SSHAT, FNYEAQ (reference sequence).

The chain carries TRBV27 and TRBJ2-7; D gene uncertain. Germline CDR1 MNHEY, CDR2 SMNVEV (reference sequence). The CDR3 contains 12 residues. Trimming cost V 6 bases and J 0 bases, with 6 bases left between them. CDR3 residues: CASSSSSYEQYF. The CDR3 region has the DNA TGTGCCAGCAGCTCCTCCTCCTACGAGCAGTACTTC.

This clone was observed once. The rearrangement uses TRBV4-2 and TRBJ2-5, with 7 bases identical to TRBD2. V dropped 4 bases and J dropped 4; count of bases not matched to a gene: 18. The CDR3 has 18 amino acids. CDR1 is LGHNA, CDR2 YNFKEQ, per germline. The CDR3 protein is CASSPSSTGGVMRETQYF. CDR3 nucleotide sequence: TGTGCCAGCAGCCCCTCCTCAACGGGAGGTGTGATGAGAGAGACCCAGTACTTC.

This rearrangement joins TRBV29-1 to TRBJ2-4, with D unresolved. CDR3 length equals 11 residues. Trimming took off 7 bases at V and 11 bases at J, with 15 bases between the two ends. CDR1 and CDR2 from the germline V gene are SQVTM and ANQGSEA. The CDR3 reads CSALKEDVQYF. The CDR3 coding sequence is TGCAGCGCCCTAAAAGAGGATGTTCAGTACTTC.

The chain carries TRBV11-2 and TRBJ2-1; D possibly corresponds to TRBD2 (6 bases). Trimming removed 5 bases from V and 0 bases from J, with 14 bases in between. Germline V gene data show CDR1 as SGHAT and CDR2 as FQNNGV. This CDR3 region has 16 residues. The DNA of the CDR3 is TGTGCCAGCAGCCGGGGGAGGTACAGCTCCTACAATGAGCAGTTCTTC. It codes for CASSRGRYSSYNEQFF.

This rearrangement joins TRBV28 to TRBJ2-2; the match to TRBD2 covers 11 bases. The V gene end was trimmed by 2 bases and the J gene end by 7 bases; junction bases not matched to a gene: 9. The CDR3 contains 17 residues. The germline V gene has CDR1 MDHEN and CDR2 SYDVKM. This CDR3 reads CASSLLGSGRAIGELFF. The CDR3 nucleotides read TGTGCCAGCAGTTTACTGGGTAGCGGGAGGGCCATCGGGGAGCTGTTTTTT.

V is TRBV28 and J is TRBJ2-2; weak D call: TRBD1 (5 bases). Germline V lookup: CDR1 MDHEN, CDR2 SYDVKM. The CDR3 has 13 residues. Between the trimmed V and J ends, which lost 8 bases and 0 bases, there was a span of 7 bases. The CDR3 region has the DNA TGTGCCAGCCTACAGGCGAACACCGGGGAGCTGTTTTTT. It specifies CASLQANTGELFF.

V is TRBV6-4 and J is TRBJ2-1; 7 positions match TRBD2. Unmatched junction bases numbered 5, after V lost 3 bases and J lost 3 bases. This CDR3 has 15 residues. Germline-derived CDR1 and CDR2 are MRHNA and SNTAGT. Here the CDR3 reads CASSELSGFYNEQFF. CDR3 bases: TGTGCCAGCAGTGAGCTTAGCGGGTTCTACAATGAGCAGTTCTTC.

This chain connects TRBV29-1 to TRBJ2-7, with 11 bases fitting TRBD1. CDR1 and CDR2 (germline): SQVTM, ANQGSEA. This CDR3 region has 14 residues. J gave up 3 bases and V 5 bases, and 6 bases lay outside the gene matches. In nucleotides, the CDR3 is TGCAGCGTTATTACCGGGACAGGGGGCTACGAGCAGTACTTC. It specifies CSVITGTGGYEQYF.

Comment on this clone: The identical CDR3 is also encoded by other nucleotide sequences in the sample. The chain joins TRBV9 to TRBJ2-1; 8 bases are shared with TRBD2. V lost 0 bases to trimming and J lost 5 bases; unmatched junction nucleotides: 1. The CDR3 is 14 amino acids. Per the germline V gene, CDR1 is SGDLS and CDR2 is YYNGEE. The CDR3 is CASSVGLANNEQFF. DNA for the CDR3: TGTGCCAGCAGCGTAGGACTAGCGAACAATGAGCAGTTCTTC.

The chain uses TRBV28 and TRBJ2-3, with 12 bases identical to TRBD2. With V trimmed by 3 bases and J by 8 bases, 6 bases remained unmatched. The germline gives CDR1 MDHEN, CDR2 SYDVKM. CDR3 length: 15 residues. The CDR3 is CASSFLTSGSVTQYF. The CDR3 nucleotides are TGTGCCAGCAGTTTCCTGACTAGCGGGAGTGTTACGCAGTATTTT.

This chain joins TRBV20-1 and TRBJ2-1, with D maybe TRBD2 (5 bases). The V gene's germline CDR1 is DFQATT and CDR2 SNEGSKA (reference sequence). This CDR3 has 11 amino acids. Deletions cut 1 base from V and 12 bases from J, with 10 bases between. The CDR3 spells CSARGGSVQFF. CDR3 coding DNA: TGCAGTGCTAGAGGAGGTAGCGTGCAGTTCTTC.

The V gene is TRBV28, the J gene TRBJ1-4; no definite D call. Germline assignment: CDR1 MDHEN and CDR2 SYDVKM. This CDR3 has 11 amino acids. The CDR3 region is CQAGSNEKLFF. Written as DNA, the CDR3 is TGTCAGGCCGGCAGTAATGAAAAACTGTTTTTT. Complete variable domain (other parts from reference TRBV28 and TRBJ1-4): DVKVTQSSRYLVKRTGEKVFLECVQDMDHENMFWYRQDPGLGLRLIYFSYDVKMKEKGDIPEGYSVSREKKERFSLILESASTNQTSMYLCQAGSNEKLFFGSGTQLSVL.

DNA for the CDR3: TGTGCCAGCAGTTTAAGCAGGGCCTACGAGCAGTACTTC. The encoded protein is CASSLSRAYEQYF. The chain links TRBV27 to TRBJ2-7; TRBD1 might be the D (5 bases). CDR1 and CDR2 from the germline V gene are MNHEY and SMNVEV (reference sequence). V lost 2 bases and J 2 bases, leaving 7 bases between the germline ends. The CDR3 covers 13 residues.

This sequence joins TRBV4-1 and TRBJ2-1; possibly TRBD2 for D (6 bases). CDR3 length: 15 amino acids. Looked up from germline, CDR1 is MGHRA and CDR2 is YSYEKL. Trimming took off 1 base at V and 0 bases at J, with 7 bases between the two ends. CDR3 in DNA: TGCGCCAGCAGCCAAGGGAGGGGCTCCTACAATGAGCAGTTCTTC. As protein: CASSQGRGSYNEQFF.

This clone was seen only once. The chain uses TRBV5-1 and TRBJ2-5; TRBD1 aligns across 7 bases. V dropped 7 bases and J dropped 0; count of bases not matched to a gene: 12. The CDR3 length is 16 residues. CDR1 SGHRS and CDR2 YFSETQ come from the germline V gene. In DNA, the CDR3 is TGCGCCAGCGTCCCCGGCACAGGGGCGTACCAAGAGACCCAGTACTTC. This translates into CASVPGTGAYQETQYF.

The chain employs TRBV19 and TRBJ2-3; D is ambiguous. Trimming shortened V by 6 bases and J by 0 bases, and 7 bases separated the two germline ends. The CDR3 loop spans 13 amino acids. CDR1 and CDR2 from the germline V gene are LNHDA and SQIVND (reference sequence). The CDR3 DNA reads as TGTGCCAGTAGGCCCTATAGCACAGATACGCAGTATTTT. Amino acid sequence: CASRPYSTDTQYF.

The chain employs TRBV28 and TRBJ2-7; D may be TRBD2 (6 bases). With 5 bases removed from V and 7 bases from J, the gap between germline ends came to 12 bases. CDR3 length equals 12 residues. Germline V gene lookup returns CDR1 MDHEN and CDR2 SYDVKM. Here the CDR3 DNA reads TGTGCCAGCAGTGTGACTAGTTATGAGCAGTACTTC. Protein product: CASSVTSYEQYF.

The chain employs TRBV2 and TRBJ1-2, with D perhaps matching TRBD1 (5 bases). From germline, CDR1 is SNHLY and CDR2 FYNNEI. Trimming shortened V by 11 bases and J by 3 bases, and 13 bases separated the two germline ends. The CDR3 totals 12 residues. For the CDR3, the DNA is TGTGCCCAGCGGGGCAGAGACTATGGCTACACCTTC. Translating gives CAQRGRDYGYTF.